Listed below are T cell receptor beta chains from one sample, sequenced in a study of T cell repertoires in cytomegalovirus infection. TCRdb reprocessed the reads with MiXCR, giving one entry per CDR3 protein. The sample records approximately 910,000 distinct CDR3 sequences, around 32% being singletons. For these receptors, no antigen is known. This specimen was cultured CD8+ T cells from PBMCs, taken from culture after CMV antigen stimulation. The receptors were sampled from a human donor in good health (CMV status not recorded). Some clones in this sample may be carry-over from other donors' samples. CDR3s include the opening cysteine and the closing phenylalanine or tryptophan. The order of the fields is J gene, D gene, clone size, V gene, CDR3 protein, CDR3 DNA. D genes are given only for firm matches. Clone sizes are given selectively: once, few, many, or a class where the clone is expanded.

TRBJ2-1 | . | . | TRBV6-1 | CASSEPVTIVRPVEQFF | TGTGCCAGCAGTGAACCCGTTACGATAGTCCGCCCCGTTGAGCAGTTCTTC
TRBJ2-2 | TRBD2 | few | TRBV4-2 | CASSQDQRGTGELFF | TGTGCCAGCAGCCAAGACCAGCGGGGGACCGGGGAGCTGTTTTTT
TRBJ2-2 | . | few | TRBV4-3 | CASSQVTAPGELFF | TGCGCCAGCAGCCAAGTAACGGCTCCGGGGGAGCTGTTTTTT
TRBJ2-2 | TRBD1 | . | TRBV18 | CASSPLDRANTGELFF | TGTGCCAGCTCACCCCTGGACAGGGCGAACACCGGGGAGCTGTTTTTT
TRBJ2-7 | TRBD1 | . | TRBV7-9 | CASSLEAQDRIEQYF | TGTGCCAGCAGCTTAGAAGCCCAGGACAGGATCGAGCAGTACTTC
TRBJ1-6 | . | few | TRBV6-5 | CASGPGGINSPLHF | TGTGCCAGCGGCCCTGGGGGGATTAATTCACCCCTCCACTTT
TRBJ1-6 | . | . | TRBV4-1 | CASSQDHGTFNSPLHF | TGCGCCAGCAGCCAAGACCACGGGACCTTTAATTCACCCCTCCACTTT
TRBJ2-7 | TRBD1 | . | TRBV19 | CASSGTGEPYEQYF | TGTGCCAGTAGCGGGACAGGGGAGCCCTACGAGCAGTACTTC
TRBJ2-5 | TRBD1 | few | TRBV5-1 | CASRLTGTGTETQYF | TGCGCCAGCAGACTAACCGGGACAGGGACGGAGACCCAGTACTTC
TRBJ1-5 | . | many | TRBV7-9 | CASSLAGPSSNQPQHF | TGTGCCAGCAGCTTAGCGGGGCCCAGTAGCAATCAGCCCCAGCATTTT
TRBJ2-3 | . | few | TRBV27 | CASTLEGGSTDTQYF | TGTGCCAGCACTCTAGAGGGGGGCAGCACAGATACGCAGTATTTT
TRBJ2-3 | TRBD1 | . | TRBV27 | CASSLIGTGGIDTQYF | TGTGCCAGCAGTCTCATCGGGACAGGGGGCATAGATACGCAGTATTTT
TRBJ2-3 | . | few | TRBV11-1 | CASSLRGITSTDTQYF | TGTGCCAGCAGCTTAAGGGGCATAACTAGCACAGATACGCAGTATTTT
TRBJ2-1 | TRBD2 | many | TRBV7-8 | CASSVSGGTYNEQFF | TGTGCCAGCAGCGTAAGCGGGGGGACCTACAATGAGCAGTTCTTC
TRBJ2-1 | TRBD1 | . | TRBV12-3/TRBV12-4 | CASNPTGQNEQFF | TGTGCCAGCAACCCGACAGGGCAGAATGAGCAGTTCTTC
TRBJ2-1 | TRBD2 | many | TRBV7-6 | CASSWSGDNEQFF | TGTGCCAGCAGCTGGAGCGGGGACAATGAGCAGTTCTTC
TRBJ2-5 | . | . | TRBV20-1 | CSVPSVGQETQYF | TGCAGTGTCCCATCAGTCGGCCAAGAGACCCAGTACTTC
TRBJ1-1 | . | . | TRBV20-1 | CSARAGIEAFF | TGCAGTGCTAGAGCCGGGATTGAAGCTTTCTTT
TRBJ1-2 | . | many | TRBV13 | CASSWNTAYGYTF | TGTGCCAGCAGTTGGAACACCGCCTATGGCTACACCTTC
TRBJ1-2 | . | . | TRBV7-9 | CASSFRQVTNYGYTF | TGTGCCAGCAGCTTCAGACAGGTGACAAACTATGGCTACACCTTC
TRBJ2-1 | TRBD2 | many | TRBV7-2 | CASSTGLAGGTYNEQFF | TGTGCCAGCAGCACCGGACTAGCGGGGGGTACTTACAATGAGCAGTTCTTC
TRBJ2-1 | TRBD2 | few | TRBV2 | CASRAGELGNNEQFF | TGTGCCAGCAGGGCGGGGGAGCTCGGTAACAATGAGCAGTTCTTC
TRBJ2-3 | . | . | TRBV6-2/TRBV6-3 | CASSYPGFPDTQYF | TGTGCCAGCAGTTACCCGGGGTTTCCAGATACGCAGTATTTT
TRBJ2-1 | . | . | TRBV10-3 | CAISEKVTNEQFF | TGTGCCATCAGTGAGAAGGTCACAAATGAGCAGTTCTTC
TRBJ2-1 | . | few | TRBV4-1 | CASSQDVGSSYNEQFF | TGCGCCAGCAGCCAAGATGTGGGAAGCTCCTACAATGAGCAGTTCTTC
TRBJ2-2 | . | . | TRBV4-2 | CACGSSTGELFF | TGTGCCTGTGGCAGCAGCACCGGGGAGCTGTTTTTT
TRBJ1-1 | TRBD1 | few | TRBV7-3 | CATGTGANTEAFF | TGTGCCACGGGGACAGGAGCGAACACTGAAGCTTTCTTT
TRBJ2-2 | . | few | TRBV29-1 | CSVAGTPLNTGELFF | TGCAGCGTCGCCGGGACCCCTTTGAACACCGGGGAGCTGTTTTTT
TRBJ1-5 | . | . | TRBV27 | CASSPLWGGVNQPQHF | TGTGCCAGCAGTCCTCTCTGGGGAGGGGTGAATCAGCCCCAGCATTTT
TRBJ1-1 | . | . | TRBV9 | CASSGKMNTEAFF | TGTGCCAGCAGCGGAAAGATGAACACTGAAGCTTTCTTT
TRBJ2-5 | . | . | TRBV7-9 | CASSLGPAALEETQYF | TGTGCCAGCAGCTTAGGGCCCGCAGCTTTGGAAGAGACCCAGTACTTC
TRBJ2-5 | . | many | TRBV7-3 | CASSFSGAQETQYF | TGTGCCAGCAGCTTTTCAGGCGCTCAAGAGACCCAGTACTTC
TRBJ2-1 | TRBD2 | . | TRBV7-3 | CASSPLGYAGGYNEQFF | TGTGCCAGCAGCCCCCTAGGGTATGCGGGGGGGTACAATGAGCAGTTCTTC
TRBJ2-1 | TRBD1 | . | TRBV5-1 | CASSYHRGQLYNEQFF | TGCGCCAGCAGCTACCACAGGGGCCAATTATACAATGAGCAGTTCTTC
TRBJ2-2 | . | many | TRBV6-1 | CASSPWDGNTGELFF | TGTGCCAGCAGTCCTTGGGACGGGAACACCGGGGAGCTGTTTTTT
TRBJ1-5 | . | . | TRBV19 | CASSQLGADQPQHF | TGTGCCAGTAGCCAGCTGGGGGCGGATCAGCCCCAGCATTTT
TRBJ2-3 | TRBD2 | many | TRBV7-4 | CASSPMTGGQDTQYF | TGTGCCAGCAGCCCGATGACGGGGGGGCAAGATACGCAGTATTTT
TRBJ1-2 | . | . | TRBV7-9 | CANTSGGPYGYTF | TGTGCCAACACCAGCGGGGGACCGTATGGCTACACCTTC
TRBJ1-1 | . | many | TRBV7-9 | CASSSGIRTEAFF | TGTGCCAGCAGCTCAGGGATACGGACTGAAGCTTTCTTT
TRBJ2-1 | TRBD2 | . | TRBV11-2 | CASSLEWASGHEQFF | TGTGCCAGCAGCTTAGAATGGGCTAGCGGTCATGAGCAGTTCTTC
TRBJ2-2 | TRBD2 | . | TRBV7-2 | CASKVSGGAAGELFF | TGTGCCAGCAAGGTCAGCGGGGGGGCAGCCGGGGAGCTGTTTTTT
TRBJ2-3 | TRBD2 | many | TRBV27 | CASSRASGILDTQYF | TGTGCCAGCAGTAGGGCTAGCGGGATCTTAGATACGCAGTATTTT
TRBJ2-2 | . | . | TRBV6-2/TRBV6-3 | CASSYSSQNTGELFF | TGTGCCAGCAGTTACTCGAGCCAGAACACCGGGGAGCTGTTTTTT
TRBJ2-7 | . | many | TRBV6-1 | CASSEALESSYEQYF | TGTGCCAGCAGTGAAGCGCTCGAGAGCTCCTACGAGCAGTACTTC
TRBJ2-1 | . | . | TRBV6-6 | CASRRTDEQFF | TGTGCCAGCAGACGCACAGATGAGCAGTTCTTC
TRBJ2-6 | . | . | TRBV4-3 | CASSSLVPGFGANVLTF | TGCGCCAGCAGCTCTCTAGTCCCAGGGTTTGGGGCCAACGTCCTGACTTTC
TRBJ2-5 | . | few | TRBV12-5 | CASGLVQGGETQYF | TGTGCTAGTGGTTTGGTACAAGGGGGAGAGACCCAGTACTTC
TRBJ2-1 | . | . | TRBV19 | CASSRVPYNEQFF | TGTGCCAGTAGTAGGGTTCCCTACAATGAGCAGTTCTTC
TRBJ1-1 | TRBD1 | many | TRBV6-2/TRBV6-3 | CASMVAGGVNTEAFF | TGTGCCAGCATGGTGGCAGGGGGAGTGAACACTGAAGCTTTCTTT
TRBJ2-6 | . | many | TRBV7-6 | CASSLRPSGANVLTF | TGTGCCAGCAGCTTACGGCCCTCTGGGGCCAACGTCCTGACTTTC
TRBJ2-1 | TRBD1 | . | TRBV5-1 | CASSAGTAPYNEQFF | TGCGCCAGCAGCGCAGGGACAGCGCCCTACAATGAGCAGTTCTTC
TRBJ1-1 | . | . | TRBV4-3 | CASSQDPGQMNTEAFF | TGCGCCAGCAGCCAAGATCCAGGCCAGATGAACACTGAAGCTTTCTTT